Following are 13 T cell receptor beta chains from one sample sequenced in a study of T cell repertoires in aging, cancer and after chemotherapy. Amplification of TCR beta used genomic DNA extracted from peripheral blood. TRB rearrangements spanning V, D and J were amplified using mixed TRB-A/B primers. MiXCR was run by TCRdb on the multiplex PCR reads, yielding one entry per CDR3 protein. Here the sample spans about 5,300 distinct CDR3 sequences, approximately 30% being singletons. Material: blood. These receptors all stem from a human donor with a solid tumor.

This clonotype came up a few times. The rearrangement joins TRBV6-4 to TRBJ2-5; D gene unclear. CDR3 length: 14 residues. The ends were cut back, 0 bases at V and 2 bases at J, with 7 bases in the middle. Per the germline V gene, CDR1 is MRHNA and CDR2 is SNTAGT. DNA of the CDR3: TGTGCCAGCAGTGACTCTCGGAGACAAGAGACCCAGTACTTC. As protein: CASSDSRRQETQYF.

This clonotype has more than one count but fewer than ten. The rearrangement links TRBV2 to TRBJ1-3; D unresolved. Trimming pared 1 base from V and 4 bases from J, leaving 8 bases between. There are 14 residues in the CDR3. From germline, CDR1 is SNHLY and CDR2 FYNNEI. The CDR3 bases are TGTGCCAGCAGTGAAGGGGGTTCGGGAAACACCATATATTTT. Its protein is CASSEGGSGNTIYF.

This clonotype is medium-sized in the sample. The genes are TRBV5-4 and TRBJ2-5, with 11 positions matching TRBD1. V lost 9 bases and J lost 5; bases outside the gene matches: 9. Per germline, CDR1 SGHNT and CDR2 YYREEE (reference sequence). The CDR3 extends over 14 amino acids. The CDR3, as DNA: TGTGCCATTCAAGGACAGGGGGCGAGGGAGACCCAGTACTTC. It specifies CAIQGQGARETQYF.

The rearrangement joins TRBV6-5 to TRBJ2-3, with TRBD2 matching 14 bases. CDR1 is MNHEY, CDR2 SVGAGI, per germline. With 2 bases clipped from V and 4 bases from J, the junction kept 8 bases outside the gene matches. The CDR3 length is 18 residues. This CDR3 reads CASSYEGLAGAPSDTQYF. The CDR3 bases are TGTGCCAGCAGTTACGAGGGACTAGCGGGAGCGCCGTCAGATACGCAGTATTTT.

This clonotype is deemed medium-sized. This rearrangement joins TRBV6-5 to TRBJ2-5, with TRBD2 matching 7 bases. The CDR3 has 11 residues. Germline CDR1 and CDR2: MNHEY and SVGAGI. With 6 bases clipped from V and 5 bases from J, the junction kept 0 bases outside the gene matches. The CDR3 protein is CASRGGETQYF. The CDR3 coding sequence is TGTGCCAGCAGGGGGGGGGAGACCCAGTACTTC.

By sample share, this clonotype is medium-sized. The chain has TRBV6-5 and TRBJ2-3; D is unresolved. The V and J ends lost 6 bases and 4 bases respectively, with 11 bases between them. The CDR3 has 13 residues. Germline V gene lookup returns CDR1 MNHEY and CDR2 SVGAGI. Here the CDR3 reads CASRWTLADTQYF. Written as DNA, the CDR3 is TGTGCCAGCAGATGGACGCTAGCAGATACGCAGTATTTT.

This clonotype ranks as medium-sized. CDR3 residues: CASSLDAGGAREQFF. CDR3 sequence (DNA): TGTGCCAGCAGCTTAGATGCGGGAGGGGCCCGGGAGCAGTTCTTC. The chain joins TRBV5-5 to TRBJ2-1, with 9 bases that match TRBD2. This CDR3 comprises 15 residues. J lost 10 bases, V lost 2 bases, and 10 bases had no gene match. The germline gives CDR1 SGHKS, CDR2 YYEKEE (reference sequence).

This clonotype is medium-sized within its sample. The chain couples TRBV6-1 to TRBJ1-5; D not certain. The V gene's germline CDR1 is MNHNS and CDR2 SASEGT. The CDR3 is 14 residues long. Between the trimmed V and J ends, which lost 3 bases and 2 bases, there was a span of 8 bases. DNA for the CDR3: TGTGCCAGCAGTGATTTGGCAGGCAATCAGCCCCAGCATTTT. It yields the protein CASSDLAGNQPQHF.

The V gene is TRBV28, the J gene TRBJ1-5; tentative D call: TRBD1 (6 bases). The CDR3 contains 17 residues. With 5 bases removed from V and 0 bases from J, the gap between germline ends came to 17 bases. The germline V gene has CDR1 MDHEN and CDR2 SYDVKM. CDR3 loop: CASSDPRRQVSNQPQHF. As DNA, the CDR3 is TGTGCCAGCAGTGATCCTCGAAGACAGGTTAGCAATCAGCCCCAGCATTTT.

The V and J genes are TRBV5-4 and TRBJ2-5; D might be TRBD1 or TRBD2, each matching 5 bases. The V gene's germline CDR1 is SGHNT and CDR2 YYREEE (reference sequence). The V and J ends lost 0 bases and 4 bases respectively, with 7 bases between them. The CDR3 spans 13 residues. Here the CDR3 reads CASSLEGRETQYF. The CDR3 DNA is TGTGCCAGCAGCTTGGAGGGGAGAGAGACCCAGTACTTC.

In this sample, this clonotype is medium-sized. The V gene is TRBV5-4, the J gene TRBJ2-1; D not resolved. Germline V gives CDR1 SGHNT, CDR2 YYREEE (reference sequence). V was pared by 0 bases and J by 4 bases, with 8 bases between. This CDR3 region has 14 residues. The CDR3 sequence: CASSLEGRYNEQFF. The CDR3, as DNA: TGTGCCAGCAGCTTGGAGGGCCGTTACAATGAGCAGTTCTTC.

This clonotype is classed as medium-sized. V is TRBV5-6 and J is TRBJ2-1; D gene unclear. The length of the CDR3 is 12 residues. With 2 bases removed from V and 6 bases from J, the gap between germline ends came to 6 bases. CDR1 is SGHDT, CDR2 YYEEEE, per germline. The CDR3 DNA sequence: TGTGCCAGCAGCTTTGTAGGCAATGAGCAGTTCTTC. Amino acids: CASSFVGNEQFF.

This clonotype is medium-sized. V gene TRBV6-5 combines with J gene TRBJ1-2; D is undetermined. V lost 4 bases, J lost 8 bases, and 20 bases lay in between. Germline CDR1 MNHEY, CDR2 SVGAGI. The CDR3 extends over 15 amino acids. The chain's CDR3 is CASSSALRRQAGYTF. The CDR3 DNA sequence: TGTGCCAGCAGTTCCGCGTTAAGGCGGCAAGCGGGCTACACCTTC.